A selection of T cell receptor beta chains follows, all from one sample in a study of cytomegalovirus exposure and HLA in healthy donors. Some clones are missing from TCRdb's copy, which holds only in-frame ones; the method was immunoSEQ multiplex PCR. Of roughly 170,000 clones in the sample, about three quarters are singletons; the top ten hold 1.4%. Input material: PBMCs. Receptors originate from a woman aged 25 to 45 in good health and CMV-seropositive. CDR3s include the opening cysteine and the closing phenylalanine or tryptophan. A D gene is named only where the DNA matches it firmly. Clone size is stated in some rows and not others, as once, few, many or a class when expanded.

j_call v_call clone_size d_call cdr3_aa cdr3_nt
TRBJ2-3 TRBV28 . . CASSPTGHSTDTQYF TGTGCCAGCAGCCCGACAGGACATAGCACAGATACGCAGTATTTT
TRBJ2-7 TRBV6-6 . . CASSYSKGVDEQYF TGTGCCAGCAGTTACTCGAAGGGAGTCGACGAGCAGTACTTC
TRBJ2-1 TRBV10-1 once . CASSDSQWNNEQFF TGCGCCAGCAGTGATTCACAGTGGAACAATGAGCAGTTCTTC
TRBJ1-3 TRBV28 . TRBD1 CASSFPGTGTGNTIYF TGTGCCAGCAGTTTTCCCGGGACAGGGACTGGAAACACCATATATTTT
TRBJ1-5 TRBV5-6 . TRBD1 CASSIGTGYSNQPQHF TGTGCCAGCAGCATAGGGACAGGTTATAGCAATCAGCCCCAGCATTTT
TRBJ2-1 TRBV7-3 . TRBD1 CASSKFPRGSTSYNEQFF TGTGCCAGCAGTAAATTTCCCAGGGGGTCGACGTCCTACAATGAGCAGTTCTTC
TRBJ2-7 TRBV7-8 . . CASSLSSTSAYEQYF TGTGCCAGCAGCTTAAGTTCGACGAGCGCCTACGAGCAGTACTTC
TRBJ2-1 TRBV7-2 . TRBD2 CASSTFPLAGGINEQFF TGTGCCAGCAGCACATTCCCTCTAGCGGGAGGCATAAATGAGCAGTTCTTC
TRBJ1-5 TRBV27 . . CASSLSRGNQPQHF TGTGCCAGCAGTTTATCTCGAGGGAATCAGCCCCAGCATTTT
TRBJ2-1 TRBV30 . TRBD2 CAWSTPGTSGSQTSPPNNEQFF TGTGCCTGGAGCACCCCCGGGACTAGCGGGAGTCAGACTAGTCCCCCGAACAATGAGCAGTTCTTC
TRBJ2-7 TRBV6-5 . . CASSYSSGPLILEQYF TGTGCCAGCAGTTACTCGAGCGGGCCATTAATACTCGAGCAGTACTTC
TRBJ2-1 TRBV5-1 once TRBD2 CASSFTPGLQYNEQFF TGCGCCAGCAGCTTTACACCGGGACTACAATACAATGAGCAGTTCTTC
TRBJ2-2 TRBV5-1 . . CASSRLVGTGELFF TGCGCCAGCTCCAGACTAGTGGGCACCGGGGAGCTGTTTTTT
TRBJ2-3 TRBV28 few . CASSFPRTDVTDTQYF TGTGCCAGCTCCTTTCCACGGACAGACGTCACAGATACGCAGTATTTT
TRBJ2-7 TRBV11-2 once . CASSFLAPNDEQYF TGTGCCAGCAGCTTCCTAGCCCCTAATGACGAGCAGTACTTC
TRBJ2-3 TRBV11-3 . TRBD2 CASSLGLAGGPTDTQYF TGTGCCAGCAGCTTAGGACTAGCGGGAGGGCCAACGGATACGCAGTATTTT
TRBJ1-3 TRBV6-1 . . CASSEEDSSGNTIYF TGTGCCAGCAGTGAAGAGGACAGCTCTGGAAACACCATATATTTT
TRBJ2-1 TRBV11-3 once . CASSQSSAYNEQFF TGTGCCAGCAGCCAATCGAGCGCCTACAATGAGCAGTTCTTC
TRBJ2-3 TRBV6-1 . TRBD2 CASLRGDWTDTQYF TGTGCCAGCCTGCGGGGGGATTGGACAGATACGCAGTATTTT
TRBJ2-7 TRBV9 . TRBD2 CASSDPGAGGYYEQYF TGTGCCAGCAGCGACCCGGGAGCGGGAGGTTACTACGAGCAGTACTTC
TRBJ1-2 TRBV11-1 . . CASSLKGEGYGYTF TGTGCCAGCAGCTTAAAGGGGGAAGGCTATGGCTACACCTTC
TRBJ2-1 TRBV2 . TRBD2 CASSGRGYTYNEQFF TGTGCCAGCAGCGGGCGGGGGTACACCTACAATGAGCAGTTCTTC
TRBJ1-2 TRBV11-2 . . CASRQGTTYGYTF TGTGCCAGCCGCCAAGGGACTACTTATGGCTACACCTTC
TRBJ2-5 TRBV12-5 few TRBD2 CASGLAASGETQYF TGTGCTAGTGGTTTGGCGGCTAGCGGAGAGACCCAGTACTTC
TRBJ2-2 TRBV18 . . CASSPLVAMNTGELFF TGTGCCAGCTCACCGTTGGTGGCAATGAACACCGGGGAGCTGTTTTTT
TRBJ1-5 TRBV7-9 . . CASSSRDFNQPQHF TGTGCCAGCAGCTCCAGGGACTTCAATCAGCCCCAGCATTTT
TRBJ1-5 TRBV28 . . CASSLRGANQPQHF TGTGCCAGCAGTTTACGGGGGGCGAATCAGCCCCAGCATTTT
TRBJ2-2 TRBV15 . TRBD2 CATSRPRLAGAPGELFF TGTGCCACCAGCAGACCACGACTAGCGGGAGCACCCGGGGAGCTGTTTTTT
TRBJ2-1 TRBV11-2 . . CASSLPRSAYNEQFF TGTGCCAGCAGCTTACCGAGAAGCGCCTACAATGAGCAGTTCTTC
TRBJ2-4 TRBV4-3 . . CASSQSGMAKNIQYF TGCGCCAGCAGCCAATCGGGAATGGCCAAAAACATTCAGTACTTC
TRBJ2-1 TRBV7-2 . TRBD2 CASSLQAGGYNEQFF TGTGCCAGCAGCCTCCAGGCGGGAGGTTACAATGAGCAGTTCTTC
TRBJ2-3 TRBV27 . TRBD2 CASRPSGSGRVAQYF TGTGCCAGCAGGCCTAGCGGGAGTGGGAGGGTGGCGCAGTATTTT
TRBJ1-5 TRBV6-4 . . CASSPTVNQPQHF TGTGCCAGCAGTCCTACAGTAAATCAGCCCCAGCATTTT
TRBJ2-7 TRBV13 . TRBD2 CASSPAPSSGGGSYEQYF TGTGCCAGCAGCCCCGCTCCGTCTAGCGGAGGAGGCTCCTACGAGCAGTACTTC
TRBJ2-3 TRBV27 . TRBD1 CASSSGTGGTDTQYF TGTGCCAGCAGTTCTGGCACAGGGGGAACAGATACGCAGTATTTT
TRBJ1-3 TRBV7-8 . . CASSAEGVAGNTIYF TGTGCCAGCAGCGCCGAGGGGGTAGCTGGAAACACCATATATTTT
TRBJ2-3 TRBV5-1 . . CASSLVRSADTQYF TGCGCCAGCAGCTTGGTTAGATCCGCAGATACGCAGTATTTT
TRBJ2-7 TRBV27 . . CASSLGAASYEQYF TGTGCCAGCAGTTTAGGTGCGGCCTCCTACGAGCAGTACTTC
TRBJ1-2 TRBV9 . TRBD1 CASSVGGGGGYTF TGTGCCAGCAGCGTAGGAGGGGGCGGTGGCTACACCTTC
TRBJ2-3 TRBV5-1 . . CASSLEGRASITFTDTQYF TGCGCCAGCAGCTTGGAGGGTAGGGCTAGCATTACGTTCACAGATACGCAGTATTTT
TRBJ2-1 TRBV6-6 . . CASSYSRLYNEQFF TGTGCCAGCAGTTACTCGAGGCTTTACAATGAGCAGTTCTTC
TRBJ1-2 TRBV5-1 . . CASSLDFNYGYTF TGCGCCAGCAGCTTGGACTTTAACTATGGCTACACCTTC
TRBJ1-4 TRBV25-1 . . CASSESTGTNEKLFF TGTGCCAGCAGTGAATCCACAGGGACGAATGAAAAACTGTTTTTT
TRBJ2-7 TRBV11-2 few . CASSQQGYEQYF TGTGCCAGCAGTCAGCAGGGCTACGAGCAGTACTTC
TRBJ2-3 TRBV4-1 once TRBD1 CASSQHGTGPDTQYF TGCGCCAGCAGCCAACATGGGACAGGCCCAGATACGCAGTATTTT
TRBJ2-7 TRBV11-2 . TRBD1 CASSPGTGDHEQYF TGTGCCAGCAGCCCCGGGACAGGGGACCACGAGCAGTACTTC
TRBJ2-3 TRBV2 . TRBD2 CASSAGGRASGTDTQYF TGTGCCAGCAGTGCAGGCGGGAGGGCCTCTGGCACAGATACGCAGTATTTT
TRBJ2-1 TRBV5-1 few . CASSLEPGRKDNEQFF TGCGCCAGCAGCTTGGAGCCAGGGCGAAAAGACAATGAGCAGTTCTTC